Each of the 23 T cell receptor beta chains below was sequenced from the same sample in a study of T cells after yellow fever vaccination. TCRdb ran MiXCR on the 5' RACE reads and lists one entry per CDR3 protein. The sample lists under 600,000 distinct CDR3 sequences; roughly 12% were seen once. This specimen was PBMCs, taken on the day of the yellow fever booster vaccination. The source of these receptors is a man younger than 45 who received the YFV17D yellow fever vaccine.

This clonotype was counted a few times. The rearrangement joins TRBV3-1 to TRBJ2-7; D is unresolved. Trimming left V 1 base short and J 2 bases short, with 9 bases between. The CDR3 has 14 amino acids. The germline CDR1 and CDR2 sequences are LGHDT and YNNKEL (reference sequence). This CDR3 is CASSQGLRAYEQYF. The CDR3 DNA reads as TGTGCCAGCAGCCAAGGCTTGCGAGCCTACGAGCAGTACTTC.

The sample holds a few counts of this clonotype. This sequence joins TRBV19 and TRBJ1-1; D possibly corresponds to TRBD1 (6 bases). This CDR3 comprises 12 residues. Germline CDR1 LNHDA, CDR2 SQIVND (reference sequence). V lost 5 bases to trimming and J lost 8 bases, with 12 bases between them. The CDR3 reads CASSLPTGEAFF. CDR3 nucleotide sequence: TGTGCCAGTAGTCTTCCGACAGGAGAAGCTTTCTTT.

V gene TRBV20-1 combines with J gene TRBJ1-4, with D possibly matching TRBD1 (5 bases). From germline, CDR1 is DFQATT and CDR2 SNEGSKA (reference sequence). The CDR3 runs 13 residues. V shed 5 bases and J shed 8 bases, with 15 bases lying between them. The CDR3 loop is CSAWRSEGEKLFF. CDR3 in DNA: TGCAGTGCTTGGAGGTCTGAGGGGGAAAAACTGTTTTTT.

This clonotype showed up just a few times. V gene TRBV9 combines with J gene TRBJ2-2; no firm D call. The germline V gene encodes CDR1 SGDLS and CDR2 YYNGEE. The V and J ends lost 0 bases and 8 bases respectively, with 8 bases between them. This CDR3 has 13 amino acids. CDR3 nucleotide sequence: TGTGCCAGCAGCGTAGCTGATATGGGGGAGCTGTTTTTT. This codes for CASSVADMGELFF.

The rearrangement links TRBV7-2 to TRBJ2-7; no clear D gene. Trimming shortened V by 1 base and J by 2 bases, and 6 bases separated the two germline ends. The CDR3 consists of 13 residues. Germline V CDR1 and CDR2: SGHTA, FQGNSA. CDR3 DNA: TGTGCCAGCAGCTTAGTTAGGGCCTACGAGCAGTACTTC. Encoded protein: CASSLVRAYEQYF.

There are a few counts of this clonotype. This chain uses TRBV7-2 with TRBJ2-7; D unclear. The CDR3 has 14 residues. In germline, CDR1 is SGHTA, CDR2 FQGNSA. Trimming took 5 bases from V and 0 from J, leaving 11 bases between them. The chain's CDR3 is CASSQVGFSYEQYF. In DNA, the CDR3 is TGTGCCAGCAGCCAAGTGGGGTTCTCCTACGAGCAGTACTTC.

The chain uses TRBV7-8 and TRBJ2-7, with D perhaps TRBD2 (5 bases). CDR1 is SGHVS, CDR2 FQNEAQ, per germline. Trimming removed 5 bases at V and 9 bases at J, with 14 bases between. This CDR3 contains 12 residues. CDR3 protein: CASSETAGGQYF. CDR3 DNA sequence: TGTGCCAGCAGCGAAACGGCTGGAGGGCAGTACTTC.

This clonotype was observed at least ten times. The rearrangement uses TRBV4-2 and TRBJ2-1; D is unclear. The length of the CDR3 is 18 residues. Per the germline V gene, CDR1 is LGHNA and CDR2 is YNFKEQ. The ends were cut back, 1 base at V and 0 bases at J, with 16 bases in the middle. The CDR3 loop reads CASSQAPLVGSSYNEQFF. The CDR3 region has the DNA TGTGCCAGCAGCCAAGCTCCTTTAGTCGGGTCCTCCTACAATGAGCAGTTCTTC.

There are many counts of this clonotype. The CDR3 sequence is CSARLPNREAFF. Written as DNA, the CDR3 is TGCAGTGCTAGACTCCCCAACCGCGAAGCTTTCTTT. The rearrangement links TRBV20-1 to TRBJ1-1, with unresolved D. V was clipped by 2 bases and J by 8 bases, with 12 bases between them. The CDR3 is made up of 12 amino acids. Germline V gene sequence: CDR1 DFQATT, CDR2 SNEGSKA (reference sequence).

The J gene is TRBJ2-7, the V gene TRBV6-5, with unresolved D. CDR3 length equals 13 residues. V lost 2 bases, J lost 5 bases, and 10 bases lay in between. Germline V lookup: CDR1 MNHEY, CDR2 SVGAGI. CDR3 sequence (DNA): TGTGCCAGCAGTTACCCCGGCGGAGACGAGCAGTACTTC. Translation: CASSYPGGDEQYF.

This clonotype was picked up a small number of times. The chain carries TRBV9 and TRBJ2-3, with TRBD1 identical over 7 bases. CDR3 length: 15 amino acids. With 3 bases clipped from V and 4 bases from J, the junction kept 8 bases outside the gene matches. Germline assignment: CDR1 SGDLS and CDR2 YYNGEE. The CDR3 here is CASSETGNIADTQYF. Here the CDR3 DNA reads TGTGCCAGCAGCGAGACAGGGAATATCGCAGATACGCAGTATTTT.

This clonotype was counted ten times or more. This chain links TRBV6-6 with TRBJ2-1, with D hard to call. Trimming left V 8 bases short and J 4 bases short, with 6 bases between. The germline CDR1 and CDR2 sequences are MNHNY and SVGAGI (reference sequence). The CDR3 extends over 11 amino acids. CDR3 nucleotide sequence: TGTGCCAGCGAACAATACAATGAGCAGTTCTTC. The encoded protein is CASEQYNEQFF.

The gene calls are TRBV20-1 and TRBJ2-5, with TRBD2 as a possible D gene (5 bases). CDR3 length equals 16 residues. V was pared by 4 bases and J by 2 bases, with 20 bases between. Germline-derived CDR1 and CDR2 are DFQATT and SNEGSKA (reference sequence). The CDR3 is CSAMPMRSERQETQYF. Here the CDR3 DNA reads TGCAGTGCTATGCCGATGCGGTCTGAGCGGCAAGAGACCCAGTACTTC.

Comment on this clonotype: The junction departs from germline at one end; a sequencing error may be responsible. The genes are TRBV20-1 and TRBJ2-7; 7 bases fit TRBD1. The germline CDR1 and CDR2 sequences are DFQATT and SNEGSKA (reference sequence). The length of the CDR3 is 12 residues. The CDR3 DNA follows: TGCAGTGCTAGCCGGGTCGGGACAGCGGTACCATTC. Protein product: CSASRVGTAVPF.

The chain uses TRBV7-3 and TRBJ2-7, with 16 nucleotides matching TRBD2. CDR3 length equals 16 residues. Germline V gives CDR1 SGHTA, CDR2 FQGTGA. V lost 9 bases, J lost 2 bases, and 7 bases stayed unmatched. The CDR3 coding sequence is TGTGCCAGGATGACCGGGACTAGCGGGAGGGCCTACGAGCAGTACTTC. This encodes CARMTGTSGRAYEQYF.

Only a few counts were recorded for this clonotype. The chain's CDR3 is CASSQEANEQFF. The CDR3 region has the DNA TGTGCCAGCAGCCAAGAGGCTAATGAGCAGTTCTTC. This chain connects TRBV4-2 to TRBJ2-1, with D unresolved. The V end was cut by 0 bases, the J end by 7 bases, with 4 bases between. The CDR3 has 12 residues. Germline lookup yields CDR1 LGHNA and CDR2 YNFKEQ.

The table lists this clonotype with a few counts. The rearrangement uses TRBV5-6 and TRBJ2-7, with 8 bases that match TRBD1. This CDR3 spans 15 amino acids. The ends lost 2 bases at V and 0 bases at J; junction bases unmatched: 4. Germline CDR1 is SGHDT and CDR2 is YYEEEE. The CDR3 spells CASSLTGQDSYEQYF. The CDR3 region has the DNA TGTGCCAGCAGCTTAACGGGACAGGACTCCTACGAGCAGTACTTC. The variable domain in full, completed from reference TRBV5-6 and TRBJ2-7, reads DAGVTQSPTHLIKTRGQQVTLRCSPKSGHDTVSWYQQALGQGPQFIFQYYEEEERQRGNFPDRFSGHQFPNYSSELNVNALLLGDSALYLCASSLTGQDSYEQYFGPGTRLTVT.

This clonotype was seen only a few times. The genes are TRBV3-1 and TRBJ2-3; 9 nucleotides line up with TRBD2. Germline CDR1 LGHDT, CDR2 YNNKEL (reference sequence). V dropped 6 bases and J dropped 6; count of bases not matched to a gene: 13. There are 16 residues in the CDR3. For the CDR3, the DNA is TGTGCCAGCAGTACTGCCGGGACTAGCAGGACGGATACGCAGTATTTT. It specifies CASSTAGTSRTDTQYF.

The rearrangement joins TRBV24-1 to TRBJ2-3; 12 bases match TRBD2. The germline CDR1 and CDR2 sequences are KGHDR and SFDVKD. V trimming: 2 bases; J trimming: 4 bases; junction bases outside the gene matches: 6. The CDR3 has 17 residues. This CDR3 is CATSDSGLAGNSDTQYF. CDR3 sequence (DNA): TGTGCCACCAGTGATTCCGGACTAGCGGGAAACTCAGATACGCAGTATTTT.

The V call is TRBV6-1, the J call TRBJ2-3; maybe TRBD2 (6 bases). Trimming stripped 5 bases from V and 2 bases from J, with 17 bases between. The length of the CDR3 is 16 residues. The germline CDR1 and CDR2 sequences are MNHNS and SASEGT. The DNA for the CDR3 is TGTGCCAGCAGTCCCCTGGGGGGACTTTCCACAGATACGCAGTATTTT. Encoded protein: CASSPLGGLSTDTQYF.

The chain is built from TRBV7-2 and TRBJ2-1; maybe TRBD1 (5 bases). The V gene's germline CDR1 is SGHTA and CDR2 FQGNSA. V was clipped by 0 bases and J by 9 bases, with 18 bases between them. This CDR3 spans 16 amino acids. CDR3 nucleotides: TGTGCCAGCAGCTTAGCGGGGCAGGGTTCGTCTGGTGAGCAGTTCTTC. Translated: CASSLAGQGSSGEQFF.

This clonotype appeared a few times. The chain joins TRBV6-1 to TRBJ1-4; D possibly corresponds to TRBD1 (5 bases). V was trimmed by 8 bases and J by 0 bases, leaving 13 bases between them. The CDR3 length is 15 residues. Germline V gene data show CDR1 as MNHNS and CDR2 as SASEGT. The CDR3 DNA reads as TGTGCCAGCGCCTGGGACCTAACAACTAATGAAAAACTGTTTTTT. Its protein is CASAWDLTTNEKLFF.

Ten or more counts support this clonotype. The genes are TRBV5-1 and TRBJ2-2, with a weak D call TRBD1 (6 bases). V was trimmed by 7 bases and J by 0 bases, leaving 10 bases between them. Germline V lookup: CDR1 SGHRS, CDR2 YFSETQ. The CDR3 consists of 14 residues. CDR3: CASSQGPNTGELFF. The CDR3 DNA follows: TGCGCCAGCTCACAGGGCCCGAACACCGGGGAGCTGTTTTTT.